This is a list of T cell receptor beta chains from one sample in a study of CD8+CD57+ T cells in acquired aplastic anemia. In TCRdb, the reads were re-called with MiXCR into one record per CDR3 protein. The table shows roughly 500,000 distinct CDR3 sequences, with over 25% occurring only once. Specimen: sorted CD4+, CD8+, or CD8+CD57+ T cells (not recorded which) from PBMCs. Receptor source: a human donor with aplastic anemia. The CDR3 runs from the conserved cysteine through the conserved F or W. Fields, in order: V gene, clone size, D gene, J gene, CDR3 DNA, CDR3 protein. The D gene is left open where the match is weak. The size of a clone is reported for some rows only, either as once, few or many, or as a class for expanded clones.

TRBV19	many	.	TRBJ2-3	TGTGCCAGTAGTACAACCGGAACAGATACGCAGTATTTT	CASSTTGTDTQYF
TRBV19	.	TRBD1	TRBJ1-2	TGTGCCAGTAGTAGATCCGGGACAGGGGCCTATGGCTACACCTTC	CASSRSGTGAYGYTF
TRBV19	few	TRBD1	TRBJ2-7	TGTGCCAGTAGGACGATTGGGACAGCTTACGAGCAGTACTTC	CASRTIGTAYEQYF
TRBV20-1	.	TRBD1	TRBJ1-2	TGCAGTGCTAGCAGTAGGGACAGGGGGTGGGATGGCTACACCTTC	CSASSRDRGWDGYTF
TRBV4-3	.	.	TRBJ2-5	TGCGCCAGCAGCCAAACCCTGTACCTGGATGGGACCCAGTACTTC	CASSQTLYLDGTQYF
TRBV5-1	.	TRBD1	TRBJ1-2	TGCGCCAGCAGCCCGGGACAGGAGTATAACTATGGCTACACCTTC	CASSPGQEYNYGYTF
TRBV24-1	few	.	TRBJ2-3	TGTGCCACCAGTGATTTCCGACAGACGACCTGGGACTTTAGCACAGATACGCAGTATTTT	CATSDFRQTTWDFSTDTQYF
TRBV5-1	many	TRBD2	TRBJ2-7	TGCGCCAGCAGCTTGGAAGCGGGAGGGCCATCCTACGAGCAGTACTTC	CASSLEAGGPSYEQYF
TRBV7-3	.	.	TRBJ2-5	TGTGCCAGCAGCCTCCAGTCGGGAGAGACCCAGTACTTC	CASSLQSGETQYF
TRBV19	.	TRBD1	TRBJ1-2	TGTGCCAGTAGAGGGGACAGGGGAAGCGGCTACACCTTC	CASRGDRGSGYTF
TRBV5-1	.	.	TRBJ1-1	TGCGCCAGCAGCTTGGAGATCGGGGGTGGCACTGAAGCTTTCTTT	CASSLEIGGGTEAFF
TRBV10-3	.	.	TRBJ2-2	TGTGCCATCAGTGAGATCCCCAGAGGCGGGGAGCTGTTTTTT	CAISEIPRGGELFF
TRBV4-1	.	.	TRBJ1-2	TGCGCCAGCAGCCAAGAAGCACGGGGCAGGGCGGAAGATGGCTACACCTTC	CASSQEARGRAEDGYTF
TRBV2	.	TRBD2	TRBJ2-7	TGTGCCAGCAGTAGGGAGCGGGGGTCTTCTGGCGACGAGCAGTACTTC	CASSRERGSSGDEQYF
TRBV7-9	many	.	TRBJ2-7	TGTGCCAGCAGTCAGACTGGGACGGAGGCCTACGAGCAGTACTTC	CASSQTGTEAYEQYF
TRBV12-3/TRBV12-4	.	TRBD2	TRBJ2-5	TGTGCCAGCAGCTCGCGGGGGAGGGAGACCCAGTACTTC	CASSSRGRETQYF
TRBV7-6	few	TRBD1	TRBJ1-6	TGTGCCAGCAGCCAAGATCAGGGGGTCCCGAATTCACCCCTCCACTTT	CASSQDQGVPNSPLHF
TRBV2	many	.	TRBJ2-1	TGTGCCAGCAGTGAATGGGCAGACAATGAGCAGTTCTTC	CASSEWADNEQFF
TRBV7-3	many	TRBD2	TRBJ2-3	TGTGCCAGCAGCCCCCATAGCGGGAGCAGTGATACGCAGTATTTT	CASSPHSGSSDTQYF
TRBV20-1	many	TRBD1	TRBJ1-2	TGCAGTGCTAGGGGGACAGGGGGGAACTATGGCTACACCTTC	CSARGTGGNYGYTF
TRBV11-1	.	.	TRBJ1-1	TGTGCCAGCAGCTTAGATCAGATAAAGAACACTGAAGCTTTCTTT	CASSLDQIKNTEAFF
TRBV7-2	few	.	TRBJ2-2	TGTGCCAGCAGCTTAGATTCCGGGTTCACCGGGGAGCTGTTTTTT	CASSLDSGFTGELFF
TRBV19	.	.	TRBJ1-2	TGTGCCAGTACTGCCTCGGTCGACGGCTACACCTTC	CASTASVDGYTF
TRBV25-1	once	TRBD1	TRBJ1-5	TGTGCCAGCGGACGACAGGGGGCCGGGCAGCCCCAGCATTTT	CASGRQGAGQPQHF
TRBV20-1	.	.	TRBJ2-7	TGCAGTGCTAGTTTTCTGGCAGGAGCCTACGAGCAGTACTTC	CSASFLAGAYEQYF
TRBV7-9	many	.	TRBJ1-3	TGTGCCGGCGAGGTTCAGGCTGGAAACACCATATATTTT	CAGEVQAGNTIYF
TRBV5-4	many	.	TRBJ1-5	TGTGCCAGCAGCTTGGGATGGGATGGGGGGTATAGCAATCAGCCCCAGCATTTT	CASSLGWDGGYSNQPQHF
TRBV25-1	.	.	TRBJ2-3	TGTGCCAGCAGTCCAAGGACTTCTCCCACAGATACGCAGTATTTT	CASSPRTSPTDTQYF
TRBV24-1	few	TRBD1	TRBJ2-7	TGTGCCACCAGTGACGGGACAGCCTACGAGCAGCGCTTC	CATSDGTAYEQRF
TRBV9	.	.	TRBJ2-7	TGTGCCAGCAGCGTCGGGTCCCTCGCTGACGCGGCCTACGAGCAGTACTTC	CASSVGSLADAAYEQYF
TRBV4-2	few	TRBD1	TRBJ2-7	TGTGCCAGCAGCCAAGATCTACAGGGGATCGAGCAGTACTTC	CASSQDLQGIEQYF
TRBV18	.	.	TRBJ1-2	TGTGCCAGCTCACCACCCGCAGGGAGCTATGGCTACACCTTC	CASSPPAGSYGYTF
TRBV20-1	few	.	TRBJ2-1	TGCAGTGCTAGAGGCCGGGGGCGAATCTCCTACAATGAGCAGTTCTTC	CSARGRGRISYNEQFF
TRBV28	.	TRBD1	TRBJ2-1	TGTGCCAGCAGTTTAATTGGCAGGGGGCAAGAGCAGTTCTTC	CASSLIGRGQEQFF
TRBV3-1	.	.	TRBJ2-2	TGTGCCAGCAGCCAAGAGGGGGGTCGAGGGGCCGGGGAGCTGTTTTTT	CASSQEGGRGAGELFF
TRBV2	.	.	TRBJ1-1	TGTGCCAGCAGTGAACTCCGGGGGTCATGGACTGAAGCTTTCTTT	CASSELRGSWTEAFF
TRBV15	many	TRBD2	TRBJ2-1	TGTGCCACCAGCTCGGGAGGGCAGTCCTACAATGAGCAGTTCTTC	CATSSGGQSYNEQFF
TRBV7-8	few	TRBD1	TRBJ2-3	TGTGCCAGCAGCATAGACAGGGATGGCACAGATACGCAGTATTTT	CASSIDRDGTDTQYF
TRBV20-1	.	TRBD1	TRBJ1-1	TGCAGTGCTAGCCCGAGGTACAGGGGGCTTCAACTCCGCACTGAAGCTTTCTTT	CSASPRYRGLQLRTEAFF
TRBV20-1	few	.	TRBJ1-1	TGCAGTGCGAGGGTTTCCACTGAAGCTTTCTTT	CSARVSTEAFF
TRBV15	many	.	TRBJ1-5	TGTGCCTCAGGACAGTTCAATCAGCCCCAGCATTTT	CASGQFNQPQHF
TRBV20-1	.	TRBD2	TRBJ2-7	TGCAGTGCTAGATGGGGACTAGCGTTCCACGAGCAGTACTTC	CSARWGLAFHEQYF
TRBV6-2/TRBV6-3	.	TRBD1	TRBJ2-7	TGTGCCAGCGGAGTGACCGGGACAGGGGGCTACGAGCAGTACTTC	CASGVTGTGGYEQYF
TRBV7-2	many	.	TRBJ2-7	TGTGCCAGCAGCCGATCGGACGGAGGCTACGAGCAGTACTTC	CASSRSDGGYEQYF
TRBV10-3	.	.	TRBJ1-3	TGTGCCAGCAGTTTTCGGGACGGGCGATCTGGAAACACCATATATTTT	CASSFRDGRSGNTIYF
TRBV7-3	few	.	TRBJ1-1	TGTGCCAGCAGCTTACTGGGCCAACGTAACACTGAAGCTTTCTTT	CASSLLGQRNTEAFF